Following are 18 T cell receptor beta chains from one sample sequenced in a study of T-cell memory formation after mild COVID-19. Via MiXCR, TCRdb re-called the 5' RACE reads, giving one row per CDR3 protein. Of roughly 220,000 distinct CDR3 sequences in the sample, over 9.5% were seen once. Sequencing was done on a sample of PBMCs or a T cell subset sorted from them (not recorded which). The receptors here all came from a man younger than 35 who had mild COVID-19 (a few samples of this study predate the infection). Cell type and time point are not known.

This clonotype has just a few counts. V and J are TRBV5-1 and TRBJ2-5; D remains ambiguous. Germline CDR1 is SGHRS and CDR2 is YFSETQ. The V end was cut by 1 base, the J end by 2 bases, with 15 bases between. The CDR3 covers 16 residues. DNA of the CDR3: TGCGCCAGCAGCTTGAAGGCAGCAAAGGAGCAAGAGACCCAGTACTTC. It specifies CASSLKAAKEQETQYF.

This clonotype appeared many times. This rearrangement joins TRBV28 to TRBJ1-1; weak D call: TRBD1 (6 bases). This CDR3 region has 15 residues. The germline V gene encodes CDR1 MDHEN and CDR2 SYDVKM. With 2 bases removed from V and 1 base from J, the gap between germline ends came to 11 bases. The CDR3 DNA reads TGTGCCAGCAGTTTAGGGGGGCAGGGGAACACTGAAGCTTTCTTT. Translating it yields CASSLGGQGNTEAFF.

This clonotype appeared a few times. The CDR3 protein is CSARSGGATDTQYF. Written as DNA, the CDR3 is TGCAGTGCTAGGAGCGGGGGGGCGACAGATACGCAGTATTTT. This rearrangement joins TRBV20-1 to TRBJ2-3, with 10 bases matching TRBD2. This CDR3 has 14 residues. Germline CDR1 reads DFQATT; CDR2 reads SNEGSKA (reference sequence). With 3 bases clipped from V and 3 bases from J, the junction kept 3 bases outside the gene matches.

At least ten counts were recorded for this clonotype. The gene calls are TRBV7-6 and TRBJ2-5, with D unresolved. From germline, CDR1 is SGHVS and CDR2 FNYEAQ. V gave up 2 bases and J gave up 5 bases, with 9 bases separating them. The CDR3 spans 13 residues. The CDR3 reads CASSLRDVETQYF. CDR3 nucleotides: TGTGCCAGCAGCTTAAGGGATGTCGAGACCCAGTACTTC.

The chain links TRBV6-2 or TRBV6-3 to TRBJ2-3; D remains ambiguous. Trimming stripped 6 bases from V and 0 bases from J, with 7 bases between. Germline V gene sequence: CDR1 MNHEY, CDR2 SVGEGT. The CDR3 covers 13 residues. The CDR3 bases are TGTGCCAGCAGGCCCTCTAGCACAGATACGCAGTATTTT. Protein product: CASRPSSTDTQYF.

This clonotype was seen at least ten times. The chain has TRBV6-5 and TRBJ1-1; 8 bases fit TRBD1. The J segment lost 4 bases and the V segment lost 4 bases, leaving 2 bases of the junction unmatched. Germline-derived CDR1 and CDR2 are MNHEY and SVGAGI. The CDR3 sequence is 13 residues long. CDR3 region: CASSWTGTTEAFF. As DNA, the CDR3 is TGTGCCAGCAGTTGGACAGGGACCACTGAAGCTTTCTTT.

This clonotype was counted only a few times. This chain joins TRBV11-2 and TRBJ2-7, with 8 bases aligning to TRBD2. Germline V gene lookup returns CDR1 SGHAT and CDR2 FQNNGV. J lost 3 bases, V lost 5 bases, and 6 bases had no gene match. The CDR3 covers 14 residues. CDR3 protein: CASSPPSGGYEQYF. In nucleotides, the CDR3 is TGTGCCAGCAGCCCCCCAAGCGGGGGCTACGAGCAGTACTTC.

V usage is TRBV3-1 and J usage is TRBJ1-1, with 7 nucleotides matching TRBD1. J lost 3 bases, V lost 6 bases, and 10 bases had no gene match. CDR1 and CDR2 from the germline V gene are LGHDT and YNNKEL (reference sequence). The length of the CDR3 is 15 residues. The CDR3 here is CASRGGGTSYTEAFF. CDR3 bases: TGTGCCAGCAGAGGAGGGGGCACATCGTACACTGAAGCTTTCTTT. Together with reference TRBV3-1 and TRBJ1-1, the CDR3 gives the full variable domain: DTAVSQTPKYLVTQMGNDKSIKCEQNLGHDTMYWYKQDSKKFLKIMFSYNNKELIINETVPNRFSPKSPDKAHLNLHINSLELGDSAVYFCASRGGGTSYTEAFFGQGTRLTVV.

This clonotype has more than one count but fewer than ten. J is TRBJ2-7 and V is TRBV5-4; D is ambiguous. The CDR3 is 14 amino acids. Trimming left V 2 bases short and J 2 bases short, with 11 bases between. Germline V gene sequence: CDR1 SGHNT, CDR2 YYREEE (reference sequence). CDR3 protein: CASSFDSRTYEQYF. The CDR3 nucleotides read TGTGCCAGCAGCTTCGATTCCAGGACCTACGAGCAGTACTTC.

This clonotype was observed a few times. CDR3 protein: CSASPGTGSLGYTF. DNA of the CDR3: TGCAGTGCTTCCCCCGGGACAGGGAGTCTTGGCTACACCTTC. The chain has TRBV20-1 and TRBJ1-2, with 9 bases matching TRBD1. This CDR3 has 14 amino acids. V trimming: 5 bases; J trimming: 7 bases; junction bases outside the gene matches: 11. From germline, CDR1 is DFQATT and CDR2 SNEGSKA (reference sequence).

Only a few counts were recorded for this clonotype. The CDR3 loop is CASSVDRVSGEQYF. As DNA, the CDR3 is TGTGCCAGCAGCGTGGACAGGGTGAGCGGTGAGCAGTACTTC. The J gene is TRBJ2-7, the V gene TRBV7-8; 8 bases agree with TRBD1. Trimming at V came to 5 bases and at J to 7 bases, leaving 10 bases not matched to a gene. Germline CDR1 is SGHVS and CDR2 is FQNEAQ. The CDR3 length is 14 residues.

This clonotype has a handful of counts. The V call is TRBV6-2 or TRBV6-3, the J call TRBJ2-7; 8 nucleotides agree with TRBD2. Germline V CDR1 and CDR2: MNHEY, SVGEGT. The junction had 1 base not matched to a gene; V was cut back by 6 bases and J by 6 bases. The CDR3 sequence is 11 residues long. Here the CDR3 DNA reads TGTGCCAGCAGCGGGACTAGCGAGCAGTACTTC. Protein: CASSGTSEQYF.

This rearrangement joins TRBV6-5 to TRBJ2-1, with 11 bases fitting TRBD1. The germline CDR1 and CDR2 sequences are MNHEY and SVGAGI. Losses at the gene ends were 4 bases for V and 9 bases for J; bases not matched to a gene: 8. CDR3 length: 15 amino acids. DNA of the CDR3: TGTGCCAGCAGTTTTCGCGGGACAGGGGGGGGTGAGCAGTTCTTC. It yields the protein CASSFRGTGGGEQFF.

This chain uses TRBV2 with TRBJ2-1; 12 bases align to TRBD2. V lost 6 bases to trimming and J lost 7 bases; unmatched junction nucleotides: 7. Germline V CDR1 and CDR2: SNHLY, FYNNEI. This CDR3 spans 15 amino acids. As DNA, the CDR3 is TGTGCCAGCAGACAGCTAGCGGGGGGGCAGAATGAGCAGTTCTTC. This gives the protein CASRQLAGGQNEQFF.

The chain combines TRBV6-2 or TRBV6-3 with TRBJ2-3; D is possibly TRBD2 (5 bases). The CDR3 is 12 residues long. From germline, CDR1 is MNHEY and CDR2 SVGEGT. The V end lost 2 bases, the J end lost 6 bases, and 6 bases lay between the germline ends. The CDR3 protein is CASSYQRDTQYF. CDR3 DNA sequence: TGTGCCAGCAGTTACCAGCGGGATACGCAGTATTTT.

This clonotype came up many times. This chain connects TRBV5-1 to TRBJ2-7; 8 bases are shared with TRBD1. CDR3 length: 15 amino acids. Germline loops: CDR1 SGHRS, CDR2 YFSETQ. V was pared by 4 bases and J by 3 bases, with 9 bases of the junction left unmatched. The CDR3 bases are TGCGCCAGCAGCCCCGGGACAGGAGATAACTACGAGCAGTACGTC. Translating it yields CASSPGTGDNYEQYV.

This chain connects TRBV18 to TRBJ2-5, with a possible D match to TRBD1 (6 bases). Per the germline V gene, CDR1 is KGHSH and CDR2 is LQKENI. The CDR3 is 17 amino acids. Trimming took 4 bases from V and 1 from J, leaving 19 bases between them. CDR3 nucleotides: TGTGCCAGCTCACGAGACCAAGGACAGCCCGTCCAAGAGACCCAGTACTTC. Its translation is CASSRDQGQPVQETQYF. The complete variable domain, with remaining parts taken from reference TRBV18 and TRBJ2-5, reads NAGVMQNPRHLVRRRGQEARLRCSPMKGHSHVYWYRQLPEEGLKFMVYLQKENIIDESGMPKERFSAEFPKEGPSILRIQQVVRGDSAAYFCASSRDQGQPVQETQYFGPGTRLLVL.

This clonotype has more than one count but fewer than ten. The chain links TRBV12-3 or TRBV12-4 to TRBJ2-2, with 9 nucleotides matching TRBD1. Trimming removed 5 bases from V and 4 bases from J; junction bases left unmatched: 8. CDR3 length: 16 residues. The CDR3: CASSPHPGQGTGELFF. DNA for the CDR3: TGTGCCAGCAGTCCTCATCCGGGACAGGGCACCGGGGAGCTGTTTTTT.